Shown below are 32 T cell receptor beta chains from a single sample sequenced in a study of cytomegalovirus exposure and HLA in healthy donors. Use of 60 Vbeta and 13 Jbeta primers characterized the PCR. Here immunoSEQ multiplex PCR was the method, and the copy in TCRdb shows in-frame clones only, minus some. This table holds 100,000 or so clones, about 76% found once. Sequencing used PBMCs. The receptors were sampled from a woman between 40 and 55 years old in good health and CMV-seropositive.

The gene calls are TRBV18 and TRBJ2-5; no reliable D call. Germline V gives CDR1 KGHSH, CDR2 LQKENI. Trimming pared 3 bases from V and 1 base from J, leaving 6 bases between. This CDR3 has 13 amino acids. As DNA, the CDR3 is TGTGCCAGCTCACCGGGCAGCCAAGAGACCCAGTACTTC. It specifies CASSPGSQETQYF. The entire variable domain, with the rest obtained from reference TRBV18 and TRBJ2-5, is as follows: NAGVMQNPRHLVRRRGQEARLRCSPMKGHSHVYWYRQLPEEGLKFMVYLQKENIIDESGMPKERFSAEFPKEGPSILRIQQVVRGDSAAYFCASSPGSQETQYFGPGTRLLVL.

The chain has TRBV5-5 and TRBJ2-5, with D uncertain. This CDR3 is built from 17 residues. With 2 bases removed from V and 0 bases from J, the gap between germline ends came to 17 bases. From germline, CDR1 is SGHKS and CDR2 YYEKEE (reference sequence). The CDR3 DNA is TGTGCCAGCAGCTTACAGCCCCCGACCCGGCACCAAGAGACCCAGTACTTC. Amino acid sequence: CASSLQPPTRHQETQYF.

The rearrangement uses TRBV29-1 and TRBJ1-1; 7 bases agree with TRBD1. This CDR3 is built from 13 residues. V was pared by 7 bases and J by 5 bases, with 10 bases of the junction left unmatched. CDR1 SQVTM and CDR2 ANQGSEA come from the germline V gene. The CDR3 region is CSAKGARDTEAFF. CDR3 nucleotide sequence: TGCAGCGCTAAGGGGGCAAGGGATACTGAAGCTTTCTTT.

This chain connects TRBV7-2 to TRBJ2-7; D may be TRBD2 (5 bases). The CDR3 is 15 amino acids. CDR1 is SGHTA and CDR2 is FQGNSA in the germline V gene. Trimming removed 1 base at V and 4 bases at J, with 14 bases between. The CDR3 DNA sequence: TGTGCCAGCAGCTTAGTTGAGATGGGCGGGTACGAGCAGTACTTC. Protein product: CASSLVEMGGYEQYF.

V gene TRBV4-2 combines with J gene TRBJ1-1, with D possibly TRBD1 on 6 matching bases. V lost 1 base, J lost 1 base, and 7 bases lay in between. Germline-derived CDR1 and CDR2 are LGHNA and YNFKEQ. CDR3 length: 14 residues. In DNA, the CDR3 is TGTGCCAGCAGCCAAGTGGGGGCGAACACTGAAGCTTTCTTT. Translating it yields CASSQVGANTEAFF.

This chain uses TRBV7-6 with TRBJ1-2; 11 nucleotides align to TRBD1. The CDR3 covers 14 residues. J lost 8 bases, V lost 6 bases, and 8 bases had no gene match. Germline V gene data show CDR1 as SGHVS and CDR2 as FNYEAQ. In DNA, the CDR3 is TGTGCCAGCAGACCCGGGACAGGGGGAAAGGGCTACACCTTC. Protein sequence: CASRPGTGGKGYTF. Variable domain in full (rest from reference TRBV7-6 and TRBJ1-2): GAGVSQSPRYKVTKRGQDVALRCDPISGHVSLYWYRQALGQGPEFLTYFNYEAQQDKSGLPNDRFSAERPEGSISTLTIQRTEQRDSAMYRCASRPGTGGKGYTFGSGTRLTVV.

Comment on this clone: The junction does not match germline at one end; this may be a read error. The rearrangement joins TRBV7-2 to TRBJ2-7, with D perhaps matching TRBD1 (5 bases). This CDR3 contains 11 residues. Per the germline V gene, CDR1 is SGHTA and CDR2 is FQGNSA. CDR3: CASSSTRTIIF. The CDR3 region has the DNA TGTGCCAGCAGCTCGACTCGGACAATAATCTTC.

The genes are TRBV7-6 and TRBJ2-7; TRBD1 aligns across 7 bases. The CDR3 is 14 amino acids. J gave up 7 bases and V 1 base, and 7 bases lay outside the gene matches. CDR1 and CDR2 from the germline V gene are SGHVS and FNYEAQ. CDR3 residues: CASSLGGGVGEQYF. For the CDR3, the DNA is TGTGCCAGCAGCTTAGGAGGGGGCGTAGGTGAGCAGTACTTC.

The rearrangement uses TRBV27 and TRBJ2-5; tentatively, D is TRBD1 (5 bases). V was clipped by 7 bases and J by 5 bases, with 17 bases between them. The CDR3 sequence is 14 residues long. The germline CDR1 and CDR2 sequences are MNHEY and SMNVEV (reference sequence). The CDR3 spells CASKTGHRGETQYF. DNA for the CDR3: TGTGCCAGCAAAACAGGACACAGAGGCGAGACCCAGTACTTC.

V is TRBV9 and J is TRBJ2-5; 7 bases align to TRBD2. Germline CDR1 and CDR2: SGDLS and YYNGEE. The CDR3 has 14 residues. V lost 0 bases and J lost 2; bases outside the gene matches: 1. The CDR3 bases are TGTGCCAGCAGCGTAGTGGGGGGGCAAGAGACCCAGTACTTC. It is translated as CASSVVGGQETQYF.

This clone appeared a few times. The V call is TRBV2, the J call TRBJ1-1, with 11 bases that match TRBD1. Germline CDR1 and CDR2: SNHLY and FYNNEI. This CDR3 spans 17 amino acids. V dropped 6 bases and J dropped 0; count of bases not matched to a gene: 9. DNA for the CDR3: TGTGCCAGCAGGGACAGGGGGCGCCTCATCCTGAACACTGAAGCTTTCTTT. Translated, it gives CASRDRGRLILNTEAFF.

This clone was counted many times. CDR3 nucleotide sequence: TGTGCCAGCAGCTATCAGGGGCGTAAAAGTGAGCAGTTCTTC. Amino acids: CASSYQGRKSEQFF. The J gene is TRBJ2-1, the V gene TRBV5-6, with D possibly matching TRBD1 (6 bases). The CDR3 runs 14 residues. Trimming stripped 3 bases from V and 9 bases from J, with 16 bases between. Germline V gives CDR1 SGHDT, CDR2 YYEEEE.

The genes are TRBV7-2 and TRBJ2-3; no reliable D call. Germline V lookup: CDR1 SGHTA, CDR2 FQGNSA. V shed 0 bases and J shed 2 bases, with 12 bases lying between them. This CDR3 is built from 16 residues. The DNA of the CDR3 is TGTGCCAGCAGCTTAGCTAGCCCGACCGCCACAGATACGCAGTATTTT. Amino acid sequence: CASSLASPTATDTQYF.

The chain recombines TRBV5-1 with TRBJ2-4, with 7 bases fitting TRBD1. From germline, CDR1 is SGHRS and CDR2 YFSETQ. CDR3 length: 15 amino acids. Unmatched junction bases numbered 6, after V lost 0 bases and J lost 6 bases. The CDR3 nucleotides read TGCGCCAGCAGCTTGGGAGACAGGGATGGAAACATTCAGTACTTC. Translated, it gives CASSLGDRDGNIQYF.

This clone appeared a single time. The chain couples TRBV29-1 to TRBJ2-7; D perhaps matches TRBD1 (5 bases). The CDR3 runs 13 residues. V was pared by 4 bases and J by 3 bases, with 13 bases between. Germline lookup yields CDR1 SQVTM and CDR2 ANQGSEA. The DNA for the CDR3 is TGCAGCGTTGGGTGGGGCGGAAACTACGAGCAGTACTTC. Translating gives CSVGWGGNYEQYF.

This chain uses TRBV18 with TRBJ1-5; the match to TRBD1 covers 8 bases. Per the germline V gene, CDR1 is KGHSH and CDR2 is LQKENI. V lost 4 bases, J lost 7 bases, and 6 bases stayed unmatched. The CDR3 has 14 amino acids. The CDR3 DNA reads TGTGCCAGCTCACTTGAACAGGGGGGACAGCCCCAGCATTTT. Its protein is CASSLEQGGQPQHF.

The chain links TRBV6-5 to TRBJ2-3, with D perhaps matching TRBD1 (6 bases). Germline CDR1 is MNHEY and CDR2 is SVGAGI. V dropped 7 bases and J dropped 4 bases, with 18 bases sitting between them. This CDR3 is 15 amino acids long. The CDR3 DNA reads TGTGCCAGCACCTCTCACAGGGTCCGGTCAGATACGCAGTATTTT. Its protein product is CASTSHRVRSDTQYF.

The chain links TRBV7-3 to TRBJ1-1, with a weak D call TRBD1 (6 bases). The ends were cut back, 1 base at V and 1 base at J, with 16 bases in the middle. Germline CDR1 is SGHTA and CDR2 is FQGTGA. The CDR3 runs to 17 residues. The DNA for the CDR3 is TGTGCCAGCAGCTTAAGCAGGACGGCAGGGGAGAACACTGAAGCTTTCTTT. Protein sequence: CASSLSRTAGENTEAFF.

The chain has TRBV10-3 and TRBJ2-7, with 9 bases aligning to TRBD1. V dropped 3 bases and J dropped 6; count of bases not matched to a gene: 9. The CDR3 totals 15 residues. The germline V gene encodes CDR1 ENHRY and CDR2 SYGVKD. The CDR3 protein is CAISDVGQGTTEQYF. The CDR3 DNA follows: TGTGCCATCAGTGATGTGGGACAGGGAACGACCGAGCAGTACTTC.

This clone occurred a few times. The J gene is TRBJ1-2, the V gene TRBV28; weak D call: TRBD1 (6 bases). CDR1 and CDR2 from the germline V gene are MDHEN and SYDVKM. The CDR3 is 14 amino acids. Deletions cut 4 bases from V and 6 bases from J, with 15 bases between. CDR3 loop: CASSSTDRINGYTF. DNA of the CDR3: TGTGCCAGCAGTTCCACCGACAGGATCAATGGCTACACCTTC.

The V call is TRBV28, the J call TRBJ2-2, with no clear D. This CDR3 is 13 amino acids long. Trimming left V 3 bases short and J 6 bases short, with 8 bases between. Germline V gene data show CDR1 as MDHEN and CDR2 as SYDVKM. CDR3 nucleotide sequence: TGTGCCAGCAGTTTCCCGGGTCCCGGGGAGCTGTTTTTT. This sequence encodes CASSFPGPGELFF.

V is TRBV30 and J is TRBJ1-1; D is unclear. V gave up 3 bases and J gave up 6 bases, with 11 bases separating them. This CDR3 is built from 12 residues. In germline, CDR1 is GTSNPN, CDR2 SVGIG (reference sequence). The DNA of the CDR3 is TGTGCCTGGAGCGAACAGAGGGCTGAAGCTTTCTTT. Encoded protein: CAWSEQRAEAFF.

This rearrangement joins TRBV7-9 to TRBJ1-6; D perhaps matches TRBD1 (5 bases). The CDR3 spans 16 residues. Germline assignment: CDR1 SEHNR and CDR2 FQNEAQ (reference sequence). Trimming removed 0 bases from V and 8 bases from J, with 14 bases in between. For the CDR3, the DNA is TGTGCCAGCAGCTTAGCGCTCGGCAGGGAAGATTCACCCCTCCACTTT. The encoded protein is CASSLALGREDSPLHF.

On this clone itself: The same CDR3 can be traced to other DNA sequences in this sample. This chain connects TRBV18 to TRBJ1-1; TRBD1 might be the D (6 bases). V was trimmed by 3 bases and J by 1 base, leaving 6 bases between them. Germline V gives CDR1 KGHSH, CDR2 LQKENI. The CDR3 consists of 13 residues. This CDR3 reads CASSPGQNTEAFF. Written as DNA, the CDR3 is TGTGCCAGCTCACCGGGACAGAACACTGAAGCTTTCTTT.

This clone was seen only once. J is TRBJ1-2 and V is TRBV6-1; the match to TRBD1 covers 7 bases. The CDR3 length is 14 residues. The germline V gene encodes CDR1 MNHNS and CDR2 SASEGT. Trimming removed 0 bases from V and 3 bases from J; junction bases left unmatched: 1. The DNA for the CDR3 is TGTGCCAGCAGTGAAGCGACAGGGTACTATGGCTACACCTTC. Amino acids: CASSEATGYYGYTF.

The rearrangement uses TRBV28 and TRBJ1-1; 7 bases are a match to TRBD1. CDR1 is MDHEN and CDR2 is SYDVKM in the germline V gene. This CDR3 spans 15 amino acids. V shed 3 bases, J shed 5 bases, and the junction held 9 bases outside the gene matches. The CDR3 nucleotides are TGTGCCAGCAGTTTGACCTCGATCAGGGGGACTGAAGCTTTCTTT. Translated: CASSLTSIRGTEAFF.

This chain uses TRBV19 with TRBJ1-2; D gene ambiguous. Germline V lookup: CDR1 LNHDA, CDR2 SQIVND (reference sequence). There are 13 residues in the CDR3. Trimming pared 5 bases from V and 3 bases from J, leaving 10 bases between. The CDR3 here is CASSPPSYYGYTF. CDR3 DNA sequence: TGTGCCAGTAGTCCCCCGAGTTACTATGGCTACACCTTC.

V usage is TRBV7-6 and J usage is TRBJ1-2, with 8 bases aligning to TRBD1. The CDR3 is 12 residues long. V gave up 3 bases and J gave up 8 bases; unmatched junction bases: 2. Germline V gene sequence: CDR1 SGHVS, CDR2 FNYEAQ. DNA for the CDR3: TGTGCCAGCAGCTTGGGACAGGAAGGCTACACCTTC. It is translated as CASSLGQEGYTF.

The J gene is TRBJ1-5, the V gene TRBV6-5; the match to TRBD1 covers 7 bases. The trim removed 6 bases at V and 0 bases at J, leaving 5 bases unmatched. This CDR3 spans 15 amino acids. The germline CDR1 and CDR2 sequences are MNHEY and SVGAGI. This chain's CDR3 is CASSRTGYSNQPQHF. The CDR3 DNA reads TGTGCCAGCAGCCGGACAGGATATAGCAATCAGCCCCAGCATTTT.

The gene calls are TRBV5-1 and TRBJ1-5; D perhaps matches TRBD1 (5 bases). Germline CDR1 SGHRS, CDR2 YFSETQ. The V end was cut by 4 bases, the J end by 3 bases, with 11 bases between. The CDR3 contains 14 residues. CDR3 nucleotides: TGCGCCAGCAGCCTCGGGACTTTCAATCAGCCCCAGCATTTT. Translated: CASSLGTFNQPQHF.

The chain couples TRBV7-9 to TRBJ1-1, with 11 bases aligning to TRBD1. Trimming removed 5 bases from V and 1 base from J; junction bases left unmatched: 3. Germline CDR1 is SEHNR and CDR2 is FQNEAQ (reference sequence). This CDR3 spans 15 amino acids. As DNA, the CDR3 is TGTGCCAGCAGCACAGGGACAGGGGGGAACACTGAAGCTTTCTTT. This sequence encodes CASSTGTGGNTEAFF.

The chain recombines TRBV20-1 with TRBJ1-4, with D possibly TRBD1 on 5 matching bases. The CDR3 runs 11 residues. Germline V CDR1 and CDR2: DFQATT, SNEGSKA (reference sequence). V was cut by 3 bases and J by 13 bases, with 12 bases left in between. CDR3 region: CSASTRVRLFF. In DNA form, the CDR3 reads TGCAGTGCTAGTACCAGGGTGCGACTGTTTTTT.